The 8 T cell receptor beta chains given below trace back to one sample, sequenced in a study of T cell responses to AZD1222 COVID-19 vaccine. The assay was immunoSEQ multiplex PCR, and TCRdb's table has in-frame clones only and misses some. The repertoire holds 88,000 or so clones, with 85% to 90% as singletons. This specimen was peripheral blood, taken 28 days after the second AZD1222 dose. The receptors originated from an adult who received the AZD1222 COVID-19 vaccine.

The rearrangement links TRBV2 to TRBJ1-2, with TRBD1 matching 7 bases. J gave up 2 bases and V 4 bases, and 1 base lay outside the gene matches. This CDR3 comprises 13 residues. Germline V lookup: CDR1 SNHLY, CDR2 FYNNEI. The CDR3 reads CASSGTGNYGYTF. DNA for the CDR3: TGTGCCAGCAGTGGGACAGGCAACTATGGCTACACCTTC.

With respect to this clone: The sample has other DNA sequences that encode this CDR3 too. This chain joins TRBV12-3 or TRBV12-4 and TRBJ1-1; 8 bases are a match to TRBD1. The V gene end was trimmed by 5 bases and the J gene end by 4 bases; junction bases not matched to a gene: 3. This CDR3 comprises 13 residues. The CDR3 DNA follows: TGTGCCAGCAGTCCACAGGGGGGCACTGAAGCTTTCTTT. This sequence encodes CASSPQGGTEAFF.

J is TRBJ2-5 and V is TRBV12-3 or TRBV12-4; D not resolved. Trimming cost V 1 base and J 0 bases, with 3 bases left between them. This CDR3 region has 13 residues. The CDR3 loop reads CASSLGHQETQYF. DNA for the CDR3: TGTGCCAGCAGTTTAGGGCACCAAGAGACCCAGTACTTC.

The rearrangement uses TRBV7-2 and TRBJ2-3, with D uncertain. V dropped 1 base and J dropped 4 bases, with 12 bases sitting between them. CDR1 SGHTA and CDR2 FQGNSA come from the germline V gene. This CDR3 is 15 amino acids long. CDR3 sequence: CASSLDGSFADTQYF. CDR3 nucleotides: TGTGCCAGCAGCTTAGACGGTAGCTTTGCAGATACGCAGTATTTT.

This chain connects TRBV29-1 to TRBJ1-2, with 12 bases that match TRBD1. Germline V lookup: CDR1 SQVTM, CDR2 ANQGSEA. J lost 7 bases, V lost 5 bases, and 11 bases had no gene match. This CDR3 has 15 amino acids. The CDR3 coding sequence is TGCAGCGTTCAAATGGGACAGGGGGCACCTAGTGGCTACACCTTC. Translating gives CSVQMGQGAPSGYTF.

The CDR3 region has the DNA TGTGCCAGCAGTCACCAGGGACTAGCGAATGAGCAGTTCTTC. It encodes CASSHQGLANEQFF. V is TRBV6-5 and J is TRBJ2-1; 10 bases are shared with TRBD2. This CDR3 spans 14 amino acids. J lost 7 bases, V lost 5 bases, and 5 bases had no gene match. Germline CDR1 is MNHEY and CDR2 is SVGAGI.

V and J are TRBV6-5 and TRBJ1-1; D perhaps matches TRBD1 (5 bases). This CDR3 spans 13 amino acids. Trimming shortened V by 2 bases and J by 2 bases, and 6 bases separated the two germline ends. In germline, CDR1 is MNHEY, CDR2 SVGAGI. The CDR3 DNA reads as TGTGCCAGCAGTTACCAGGGCAACACTGAAGCTTTCTTT. This sequence encodes CASSYQGNTEAFF.

This clone came up a few times. The J gene is TRBJ1-5, the V gene TRBV29-1; possible D gene TRBD1, 5 bases. The CDR3 covers 13 residues. Trimming shortened V by 4 bases and J by 5 bases, and 12 bases separated the two germline ends. CDR1 is SQVTM, CDR2 ANQGSEA, per germline. The CDR3 bases are TGCAGCGTTGTGGGGGACGGGGATCAGCCCCAGCATTTT. Amino acid sequence: CSVVGDGDQPQHF.